This T cell receptor beta chain was recorded in a study of cytotoxic CD8 clonotypes in ibrutinib-treated CLL. Study-wide background: Average yields of around 230,000 productive templates and 80,000 to 95,000 productive rearrangements characterized the samples.

About 1.9 micrograms of genomic DNA came from cryopreserved PBMCs for TCR beta libraries. Here immunoSEQ multiplex PCR was the method, and the copy in TCRdb shows in-frame clones only, minus some. The data hold some 92,000 clones, with more than 70% observed a single time. General study results and limits: Public clonotypes occurred uncommonly; on treatment, they contracted or remained stable. T-cell clonality at baseline went above that of age-matched healthy donors and rose and fell with circulating CD8+ T-cell counts.

The CDR3 consists of 19 residues. V lost 4 bases, J lost 2 bases, and 14 bases stayed unmatched. In germline, CDR1 is LNHDA, CDR2 SQIVND (reference sequence). Notes on this clone: No antigen is known for it.

The receptor's source is a human donor with chronic lymphocytic leukemia. This specimen was PBMCs, taken after 24 months of ibrutinib treatment. The rearrangement uses TRBV19 and TRBJ1-2; the match to TRBD1 covers 12 bases. In DNA, the CDR3 is TGTGCCAGTAGTAAGAGGAATCGGGACAGGGGGCGTAGGAACTATGGCTACACCTTC. Residues: CASSKRNRDRGRRNYGYTF.